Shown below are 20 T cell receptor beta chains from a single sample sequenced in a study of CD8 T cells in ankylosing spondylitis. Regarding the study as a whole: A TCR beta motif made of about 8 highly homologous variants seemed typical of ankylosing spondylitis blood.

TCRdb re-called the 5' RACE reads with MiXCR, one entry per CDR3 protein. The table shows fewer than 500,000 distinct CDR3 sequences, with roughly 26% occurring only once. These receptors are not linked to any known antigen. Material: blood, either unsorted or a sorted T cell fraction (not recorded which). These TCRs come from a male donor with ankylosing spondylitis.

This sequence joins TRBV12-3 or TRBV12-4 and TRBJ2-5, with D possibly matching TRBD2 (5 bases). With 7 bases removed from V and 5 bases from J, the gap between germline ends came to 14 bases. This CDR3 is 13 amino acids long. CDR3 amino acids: CASTVTGMETQYF. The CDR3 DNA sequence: TGTGCCAGCACCGTCACCGGGATGGAGACCCAGTACTTC.

CDR3: CASSSGTSGSYTQYF. CDR3 in DNA: TGTGCCAGCAGTTCCGGGACTAGCGGGAGTTATACGCAGTATTTT. V and J are TRBV5-6 and TRBJ2-3; 14 nucleotides line up with TRBD2. This CDR3 has 15 residues. Germline CDR1 SGHDT, CDR2 YYEEEE. The J segment lost 7 bases and the V segment lost 5 bases, leaving 6 bases of the junction unmatched.

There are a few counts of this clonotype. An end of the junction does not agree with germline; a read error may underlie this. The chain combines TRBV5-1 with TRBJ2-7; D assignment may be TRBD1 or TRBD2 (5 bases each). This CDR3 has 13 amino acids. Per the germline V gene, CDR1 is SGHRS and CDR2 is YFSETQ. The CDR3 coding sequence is TGCGCCAGCAGCGGGATAGGGACGGACCTATGGAACTTC. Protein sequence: CASSGIGTDLWNF.

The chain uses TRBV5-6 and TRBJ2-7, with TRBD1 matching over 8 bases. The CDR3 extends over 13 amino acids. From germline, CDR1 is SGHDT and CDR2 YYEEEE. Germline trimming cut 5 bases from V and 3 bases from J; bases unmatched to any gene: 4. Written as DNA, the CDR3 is TGTGCCAGCAGAGTGGGACAGGTCTACGAGCAGTACTTC. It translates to CASRVGQVYEQYF.

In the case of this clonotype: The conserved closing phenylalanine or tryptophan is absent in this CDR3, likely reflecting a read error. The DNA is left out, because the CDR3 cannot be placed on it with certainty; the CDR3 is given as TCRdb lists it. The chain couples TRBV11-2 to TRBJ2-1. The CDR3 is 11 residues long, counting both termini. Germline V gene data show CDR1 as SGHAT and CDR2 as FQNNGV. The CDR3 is CASSLDQRRSY.

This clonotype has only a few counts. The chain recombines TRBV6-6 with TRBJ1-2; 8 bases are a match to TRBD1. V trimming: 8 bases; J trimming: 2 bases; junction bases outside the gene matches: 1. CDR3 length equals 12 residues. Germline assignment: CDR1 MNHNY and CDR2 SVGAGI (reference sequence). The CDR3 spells CASRTGNYGYTF. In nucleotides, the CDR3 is TGTGCCAGCCGGACAGGGAACTATGGCTACACCTTC.

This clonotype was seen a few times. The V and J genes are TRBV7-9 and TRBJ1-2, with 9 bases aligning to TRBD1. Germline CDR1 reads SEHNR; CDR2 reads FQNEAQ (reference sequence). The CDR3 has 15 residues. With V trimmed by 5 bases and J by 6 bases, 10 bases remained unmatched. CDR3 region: CASSPWDRDSDGYTF. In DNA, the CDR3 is TGTGCCAGCAGCCCCTGGGACAGGGATAGTGATGGCTACACCTTC.

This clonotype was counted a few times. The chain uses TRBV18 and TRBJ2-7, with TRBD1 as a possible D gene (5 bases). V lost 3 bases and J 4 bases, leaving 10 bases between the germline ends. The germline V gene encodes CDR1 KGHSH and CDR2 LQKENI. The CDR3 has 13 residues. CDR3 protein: CASSPQTDYEQYV. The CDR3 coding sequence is TGTGCCAGCTCACCTCAGACAGATTACGAGCAGTACGTC.

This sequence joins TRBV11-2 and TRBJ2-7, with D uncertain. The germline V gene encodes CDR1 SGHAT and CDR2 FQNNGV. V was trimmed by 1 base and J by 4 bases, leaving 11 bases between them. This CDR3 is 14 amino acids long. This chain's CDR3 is CASSLGVGLYEQYV. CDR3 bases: TGTGCCAGCAGCTTAGGAGTAGGGCTGTACGAGCAGTACGTC.

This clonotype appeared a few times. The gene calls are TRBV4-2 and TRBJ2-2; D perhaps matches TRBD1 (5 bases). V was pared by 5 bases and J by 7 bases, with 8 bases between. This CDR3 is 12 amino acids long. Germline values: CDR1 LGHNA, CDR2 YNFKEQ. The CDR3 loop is CASSKQDGELFF. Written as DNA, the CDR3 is TGTGCCAGCAGCAAACAGGACGGGGAGCTGTTTTTT.

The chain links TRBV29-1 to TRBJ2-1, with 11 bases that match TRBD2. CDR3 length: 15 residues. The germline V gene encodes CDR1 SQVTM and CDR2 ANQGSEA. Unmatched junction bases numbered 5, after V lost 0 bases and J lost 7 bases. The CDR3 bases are TGCAGCGTTGAAGAGCCGGGACTAGCGGAAAATGAGCAGTTCTTC. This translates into CSVEEPGLAENEQFF.

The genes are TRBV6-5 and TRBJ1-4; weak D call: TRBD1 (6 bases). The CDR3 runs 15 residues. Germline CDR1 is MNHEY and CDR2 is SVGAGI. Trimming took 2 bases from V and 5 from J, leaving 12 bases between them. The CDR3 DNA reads TGTGCCAGCAGTTACGGACAGCAGATCAATGAAAAACTGTTTTTT. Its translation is CASSYGQQINEKLFF.

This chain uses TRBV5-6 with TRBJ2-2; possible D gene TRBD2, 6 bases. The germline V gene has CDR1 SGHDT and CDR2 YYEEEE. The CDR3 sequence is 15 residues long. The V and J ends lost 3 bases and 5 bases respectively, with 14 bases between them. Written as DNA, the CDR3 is TGTGCCAGCAGCTGGGGGACCGGGGGAACCGGGGAGCTGTTTTTT. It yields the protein CASSWGTGGTGELFF.

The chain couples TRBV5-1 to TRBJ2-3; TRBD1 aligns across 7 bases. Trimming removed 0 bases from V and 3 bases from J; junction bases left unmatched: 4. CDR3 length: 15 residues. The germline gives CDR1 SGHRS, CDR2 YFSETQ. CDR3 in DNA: TGCGCCAGCAGCTTGGTTGACAGGGATACAGATACGCAGTATTTT. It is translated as CASSLVDRDTDTQYF.

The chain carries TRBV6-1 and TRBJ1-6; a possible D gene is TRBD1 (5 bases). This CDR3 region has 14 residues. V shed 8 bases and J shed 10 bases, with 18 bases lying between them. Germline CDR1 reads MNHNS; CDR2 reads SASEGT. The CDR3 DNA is TGTGCCAGCTCTCCCGGGACTTCGGACTCACCCCTCCACTTT. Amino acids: CASSPGTSDSPLHF.

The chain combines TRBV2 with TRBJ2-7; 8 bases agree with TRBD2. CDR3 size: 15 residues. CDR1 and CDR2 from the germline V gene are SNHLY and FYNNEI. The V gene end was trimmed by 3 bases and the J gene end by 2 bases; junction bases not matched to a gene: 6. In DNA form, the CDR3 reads TGTGCCAGCAGTGACAAGCGGGAGCATACCTACGAGCAGTACTTC. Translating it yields CASSDKREHTYEQYF. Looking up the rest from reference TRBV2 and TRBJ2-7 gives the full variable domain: EPEVTQTPSHQVTQMGQEVILRCVPISNHLYFYWYRQILGQKVEFLVSFYNNEISEKSEIFDDQFSVERPDGSNFTLKIRSTKLEDSAMYFCASSDKREHTYEQYFGPGTRLTVT.

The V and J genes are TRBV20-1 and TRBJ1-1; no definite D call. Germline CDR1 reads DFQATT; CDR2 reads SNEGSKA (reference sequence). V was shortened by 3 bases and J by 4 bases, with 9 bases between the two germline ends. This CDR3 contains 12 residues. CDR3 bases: TGCAGTGCTAGTAAGGAACCCACTGAAGCTTTCTTT. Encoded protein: CSASKEPTEAFF.

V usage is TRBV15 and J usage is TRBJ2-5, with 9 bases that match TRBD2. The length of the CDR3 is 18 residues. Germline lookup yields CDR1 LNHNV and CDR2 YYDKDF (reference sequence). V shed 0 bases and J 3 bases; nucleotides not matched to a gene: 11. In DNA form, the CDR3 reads TGTGCCACCAGCAGAGATACACCCCTAGCGGGATACGAAGAGACCCAGTACTTC. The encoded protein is CATSRDTPLAGYEETQYF.

CDR3 sequence: CASSPDRAGPRGAFF. CDR3 bases: TGTGCCAGCAGCCCCGACAGGGCTGGCCCTCGGGGAGCTTTCTTT. V usage is TRBV7-9 and J usage is TRBJ1-1, with 7 bases fitting TRBD1. This CDR3 has 15 residues. Germline CDR1 and CDR2: SEHNR and FQNEAQ (reference sequence). V gave up 5 bases and J gave up 10 bases; unmatched junction bases: 16.

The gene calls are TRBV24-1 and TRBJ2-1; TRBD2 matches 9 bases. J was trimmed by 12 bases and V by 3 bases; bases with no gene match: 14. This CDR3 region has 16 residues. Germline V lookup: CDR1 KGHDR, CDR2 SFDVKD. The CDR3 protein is CATSDQSFGLAGRQFF. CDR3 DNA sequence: TGTGCCACCAGTGATCAATCCTTCGGGCTAGCGGGAAGGCAGTTCTTC.